Listed below are T cell receptor beta chains from one sample, sequenced in a study of blood T cell repertoires in COVID-19. Repertoires were generated with immunoSEQ multiplex PCR, while TCRdb's copy carries only in-frame clones and drops some. Of 250,000 to 300,000 clones detected, approximately 90% appear once; the ten largest clones hold roughly 3.3%. The sample comprised peripheral blood. The receptors shown here come from a woman aged 40 to 50 with acute or convalescent COVID-19. Each CDR3 is given with its conserved first and last residue. Fields, in order: clone size, V gene, D gene, J gene, CDR3 protein, CDR3 DNA. The D gene is left open where the match is weak. Clone size is given for some rows only: seen once, a few or many times, or a class if the clone is expanded.

NA	TRBV9	TRBD1	TRBJ1-1	CASSGGGLGQGGVMDTEAFF	TGTGCCAGCAGCGGAGGAGGATTGGGACAGGGGGGAGTAATGGACACTGAAGCTTTCTTT
NA	TRBV11-2	TRBD1	TRBJ1-1	CASSLGTGWGINTEAFF	TGTGCCAGCAGCCTGGGGACAGGGTGGGGCATAAACACTGAAGCTTTCTTT
NA	TRBV5-1	NA	TRBJ2-2	CASSRGGTGELFF	TGCGCCAGCAGCCGGGGAGGAACCGGGGAGCTGTTTTTT
NA	TRBV11-2	NA	TRBJ1-1	CASSQWTSLITEAFF	TGTGCCAGCAGCCAATGGACAAGTTTAATCACTGAAGCTTTCTTT
few	TRBV6-5	TRBD1	TRBJ1-1	CASRDREEMNTEAFF	TGTGCCAGCAGAGACAGGGAAGAGATGAACACTGAAGCTTTCTTT
NA	TRBV6-1	NA	TRBJ2-5	CASSEVGAPRETQYF	TGTGCCAGCAGTGAAGTGGGGGCCCCCCGAGAGACCCAGTACTTC
NA	TRBV4-1	TRBD2	TRBJ2-1	CASSPRTSGGVDHNEQFF	TGCGCCAGCAGTCCCCGGACTAGCGGGGGGGTAGACCACAATGAGCAGTTCTTC
NA	TRBV12-3/TRBV12-4	TRBD1	TRBJ1-2	CARDRGGNYGYTF	TGTGCCAGGGACAGGGGAGGGAACTATGGCTACACCTTC
NA	TRBV30	TRBD1	TRBJ1-6	CAWSFGQGLNSPLHF	TGTGCCTGGAGTTTCGGACAGGGACTTAATTCACCCCTCCACTTT
once	TRBV3-1/TRBV3-2	TRBD2	TRBJ2-3	CASSEGMRLAETDTQYF	TGTGCCAGCAGCGAAGGCATGCGGCTAGCGGAGACAGATACGCAGTATTTT
NA	TRBV6-5	TRBD1	TRBJ1-6	CASRTGTDNSPLHF	TGTGCCAGCAGGACCGGGACAGATAATTCACCCCTCCACTTT
NA	TRBV5-4	NA	TRBJ1-4	CASSLGGRLSGEKLFF	TGTGCCAGCAGCTTGGGCGGCCGTCTGTCCGGGGAAAAACTGTTTTTT
NA	TRBV11-3	NA	TRBJ2-1	CASSLQGGLYNEQFF	TGTGCCAGCAGCTTACAGGGGGGCCTCTACAATGAGCAGTTCTTC
once	TRBV5-4	NA	TRBJ1-1	CASSSGGGTEAFF	TGTGCCAGCAGCTCCGGCGGGGGCACTGAAGCTTTCTTT
NA	TRBV9	NA	TRBJ1-1	CASSGSTASNTEAFF	TGTGCCAGCAGCGGATCGACAGCTTCGAACACTGAAGCTTTCTTT
NA	TRBV2	NA	TRBJ1-1	CASSDRQGNTEAFF	TGTGCCAGCAGTGATCGGCAGGGGAACACTGAAGCTTTCTTT
NA	TRBV15	NA	TRBJ1-1	CATSRDGREVEAFF	TGTGCCACCAGCAGAGATGGCAGGGAAGTTGAAGCTTTCTTT
NA	TRBV6-5	NA	TRBJ1-1	CASNLMEGSTEAFF	TGTGCCAGCAACCTTATGGAGGGGAGCACTGAAGCTTTCTTT
few	TRBV24-1	NA	TRBJ1-6	CATSSSYNSPLHF	TGTGCCACCTCTAGCTCCTATAATTCACCCCTCCACTTT
NA	TRBV20-1	TRBD1	TRBJ1-2	CSASKTGDGYTF	TGCAGTGCTAGTAAAACAGGGGATGGCTACACCTTC
NA	TRBV2	TRBD1	TRBJ2-3	CASSRTGTDTQYF	TGTGCCAGCAGTCGGACAGGGACAGATACGCAGTATTTT
many	TRBV19	TRBD1	TRBJ2-2	CASSSQGAAITGELFF	TGTGCCAGTAGTAGCCAGGGGGCCGCAATTACCGGGGAGCTGTTTTTT
NA	TRBV19	NA	TRBJ1-6	CASIGSSYNSPLHF	TGTGCCAGTATAGGGAGCTCCTATAATTCACCCCTCCACTTT
NA	TRBV24-1	TRBD2	TRBJ2-3	CATAGGDTQYF	TGTGCCACCGCGGGGGGAGATACGCAGTATTTT
NA	TRBV11-1	NA	TRBJ1-2	CASSASGSGYTF	TGTGCCAGCAGCGCCTCGGGAAGTGGCTACACCTTC
NA	TRBV5-1	NA	TRBJ1-4	CASSLQGWANEKLFF	TGCGCCAGCAGCTTACAGGGTTGGGCTAATGAAAAACTGTTTTTT
NA	TRBV21-1	NA	TRBJ1-4	CASSKADRDEKLFF	TGTGCCAGCAGCAAAGCGGACAGGGATGAAAAACTGTTTTTT
NA	TRBV4-1	NA	TRBJ2-2	CASSLSTIKNTGELFF	TGCGCCAGCAGCCTTTCAACTATAAAAAACACCGGGGAGCTGTTTTTT